This T cell receptor beta chain was sequenced in a study of T cells in localized non-small cell lung cancer. V lost 1 base and J 0 bases, leaving 10 bases between the germline ends. This CDR3 is built from 15 residues. Germline CDR1 reads SGDLS; CDR2 reads YYNGEE. The study, taken as a whole, reports: Detection in adjacent lung was observed for a median around 55 of the top 100 tumor clones. A raised T cell density in blood coincided with lengthier overall survival. Tumor showed lower T cell clonality than uninvolved adjacent lung, where it was highest. Owing to sequencing of a solitary tumor region, heterogeneity cannot be discounted.

TCRdb's copy holds only in-frame clones and misses some; the assay was immunoSEQ multiplex PCR. This sample has 20,000 to 30,000 clones, with roughly 84% found just once. As for this clone: Its antigen is currently unknown.

This chain uses TRBV9 with TRBJ1-2; weak D call: TRBD1 (6 bases). The TCR comes from a male donor aged 60 or over with stage I squamous cell lung carcinoma. The sequenced sample was peripheral blood, obtained before any cancer treatment. In DNA form, the CDR3 reads TGTGCCAGCAGCGTACTTGGACAGCCTAACTATGGCTACACCTTC. Its protein is CASSVLGQPNYGYTF. Combining the CDR3 with reference TRBV9 and TRBJ1-2 gives the whole variable domain DSGVTQTPKHLITATGQRVTLRCSPRSGDLSVYWYQQSLDQGLQFLIQYYNGEERAKGNILERFSAQQFPDLHSELNLSSLELGDSALYFCASSVLGQPNYGYTFGSGTRLTVV.